The text below deals with one T cell receptor beta chain. The V end was cut by 1 base, the J end by 2 bases, with 16 bases between. Germline V gene lookup returns CDR1 SGHRS and CDR2 YFSETQ. The CDR3 runs to 16 residues. The data were produced by immunoSEQ multiplex PCR, yet TCRdb's version contains in-frame clones alone and is incomplete. Found here are around 100,000 clones, 70% to 90% of them singletons; the top ten hold approximately 2.5%. The data are from a study of blood T cell repertoires in COVID-19. Whole-study context: T cells, B-cell-depleted T cells, or PBMCs provided the cDNA or gDNA that served as material.

Cohorts were determined from participant-reported clinical history. The sample was PBMCs or T cells enriched from blood (not recorded which). The V call is TRBV5-1, the J call TRBJ2-7; D is perhaps TRBD1 (5 bases). This TCR came from a woman aged 45-65 years who had recovered from COVID-19. The CDR3 coding sequence is TGCGCCAGCAGCTTGAAAACGACAGTTCGGACCTACGAGCAGTACTTC. Translated, it gives CASSLKTTVRTYEQYF.